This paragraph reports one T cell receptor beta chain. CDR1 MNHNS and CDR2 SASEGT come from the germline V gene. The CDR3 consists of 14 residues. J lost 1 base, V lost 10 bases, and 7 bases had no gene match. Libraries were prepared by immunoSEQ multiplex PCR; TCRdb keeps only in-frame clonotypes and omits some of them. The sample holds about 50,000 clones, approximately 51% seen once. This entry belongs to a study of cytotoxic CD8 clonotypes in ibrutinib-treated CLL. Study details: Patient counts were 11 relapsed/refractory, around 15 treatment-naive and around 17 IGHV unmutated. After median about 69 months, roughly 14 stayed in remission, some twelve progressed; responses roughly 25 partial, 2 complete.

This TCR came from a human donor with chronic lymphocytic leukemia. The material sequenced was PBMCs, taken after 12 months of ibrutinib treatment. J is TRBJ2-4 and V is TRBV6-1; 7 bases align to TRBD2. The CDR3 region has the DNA TGTGCCACCTGGGAGGGCCAGGCCAAAAACATTCAGTACTTC. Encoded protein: CATWEGQAKNIQYF.